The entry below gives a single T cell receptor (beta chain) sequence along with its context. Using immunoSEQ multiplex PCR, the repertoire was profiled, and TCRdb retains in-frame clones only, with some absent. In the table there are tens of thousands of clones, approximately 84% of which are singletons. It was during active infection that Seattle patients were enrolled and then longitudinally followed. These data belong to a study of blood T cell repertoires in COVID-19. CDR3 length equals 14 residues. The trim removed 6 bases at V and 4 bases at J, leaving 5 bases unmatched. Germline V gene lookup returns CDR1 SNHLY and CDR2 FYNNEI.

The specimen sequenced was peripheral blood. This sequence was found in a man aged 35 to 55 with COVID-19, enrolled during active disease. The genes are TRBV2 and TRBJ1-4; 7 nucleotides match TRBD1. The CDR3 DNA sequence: TGTGCCAGCAGCCCGAGGGACAGTAATGAAAAACTGTTTTTT. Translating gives CASSPRDSNEKLFF.